The rows below give T cell receptor beta chains drawn from one sample of a study of OX40 agonist ivuxolimab in advanced cancers. The protocol was immunoSEQ multiplex PCR, while the TCRdb copy is restricted to in-frame clones and leaves out a portion. The sample lists almost 90,000 clones; approximately 91% were seen once. This material consisted of CD4+ or CD8+ T cells sorted from blood, taken in a trial of the OX40 agonist ivuxolimab. The receptors derive from an adult with an advanced solid tumor such as melanoma, head and neck, liver or kidney cancer. The CDR3 runs from the conserved cysteine through the conserved F or W. A D gene is named only where the DNA matches it firmly. Only some rows state a clone size, as once, few, many or a class for expanded clones.

TRBD2	.	TRBV4-1	TRBJ2-5	CASSHNQARGGSETQYF	TGCGCCAGCAGCCACAACCAGGCTCGGGGGGGCTCCGAGACCCAGTACTTC
.	.	TRBV7-2	TRBJ1-2	CASAGHRYGYTF	TGTGCCAGTGCGGGACACCGCTATGGCTACACCTTC
.	.	TRBV29-1	TRBJ1-4	CSVWGGDEKLFF	TGCAGCGTTTGGGGGGGGGATGAAAAACTGTTTTTT
.	.	TRBV27	TRBJ2-5	CASSLGILHNNQETQYF	TGTGCCAGCAGTTTGGGAATCTTGCATAATAACCAAGAGACCCAGTACTTC
TRBD2	.	TRBV10-3	TRBJ2-7	CAIRGGTSSDEQYF	TGTGCCATCAGGGGGGGGACTAGTTCGGACGAGCAGTACTTC
.	.	TRBV30	TRBJ1-1	CAWRVQGNTEAFF	TGTGCCTGGAGGGTACAGGGGAACACTGAAGCTTTCTTT
.	.	TRBV4-3	TRBJ2-1	CASSGTSRGGWNEQFF	TGCGCCAGCAGCGGTACGTCGAGGGGGGGCTGGAATGAGCAGTTCTTC
TRBD1	once	TRBV18	TRBJ1-1	CASSPEGAAGTEAFF	TGTGCCAGCTCACCGGAGGGGGCCGCGGGCACTGAAGCTTTCTTT
.	.	TRBV11-2	TRBJ2-3	CASSHVVTDTQYF	TGTGCCAGCAGCCACGTGGTCACAGATACGCAGTATTTT
.	.	TRBV2	TRBJ2-1	CASSAREGWDEQFF	TGTGCCAGCAGTGCCAGAGAGGGATGGGATGAGCAGTTCTTC
.	.	TRBV29-1	TRBJ2-1	CSVGARGATYNEQFF	TGCAGCGTTGGGGCCCGGGGGGCTACCTACAATGAGCAGTTCTTC
.	.	TRBV25-1	TRBJ1-4	CASSVGGGSGEKLFF	TGTGCCAGCAGTGTCGGGGGAGGGTCGGGTGAAAAACTGTTTTTT
TRBD1	.	TRBV30	TRBJ1-3	CAWSVSQGARNTIYF	TGTGCCTGGAGTGTAAGTCAGGGGGCAAGAAACACCATATATTTT
.	.	TRBV4-1	TRBJ1-2	CASSQEGSVIYGYTF	TGCGCCAGCAGCCAAGAGGGGTCGGTTATCTATGGCTACACCTTC
.	once	TRBV7-9	TRBJ1-1	CASSFLHRLNTEAFF	TGTGCCAGCAGCTTTCTTCACCGATTAAACACTGAAGCTTTCTTT
.	few	TRBV10-1	TRBJ1-5	CATGQSNQPQHF	TGCGCCACCGGACAATCCAATCAGCCCCAGCATTTT